This T cell receptor (beta chain) originates from a study of cytomegalovirus exposure and HLA in healthy donors. Findings of the study overall: Later on, a genetic analysis was performed. It linked a missense variant in DCLRE1C with V- and J-gene trimming of TCR beta.

The CDR3 extends over 15 amino acids. The germline gives CDR1 LNHNV, CDR2 YYDKDF (reference sequence). Between the trimmed V and J ends, which lost 0 bases and 6 bases, there was a span of 15 bases. Researchers ran the PCR with 60 Vbeta and 13 Jbeta primers. The protocol was immunoSEQ multiplex PCR, while the TCRdb copy is restricted to in-frame clones and leaves out a portion. The table shows 170,000 or so clones, with 80% occurring only once. Of note for this clone: The antigen remains unidentified.

This rearrangement joins TRBV15 to TRBJ2-7, with a tentative D call TRBD2 (5 bases). This receptor was identified in a man younger than 45 in good health and CMV-seropositive. Material for sequencing was PBMCs. CDR3 region: CATSRDPSSSLEQYF. The CDR3 bases are TGTGCCACCAGCAGAGACCCTTCCTCTAGCCTCGAGCAGTACTTC.